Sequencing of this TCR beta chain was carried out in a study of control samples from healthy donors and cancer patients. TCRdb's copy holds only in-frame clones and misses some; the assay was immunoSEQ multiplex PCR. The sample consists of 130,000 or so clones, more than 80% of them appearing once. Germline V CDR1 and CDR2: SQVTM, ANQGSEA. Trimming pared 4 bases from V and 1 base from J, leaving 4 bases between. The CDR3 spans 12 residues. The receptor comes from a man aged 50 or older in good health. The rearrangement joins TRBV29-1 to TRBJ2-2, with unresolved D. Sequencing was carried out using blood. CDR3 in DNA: TGCAGCGTTGTAGAGAACACCGGGGAGCTGTTTTTT. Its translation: CSVVENTGELFF.